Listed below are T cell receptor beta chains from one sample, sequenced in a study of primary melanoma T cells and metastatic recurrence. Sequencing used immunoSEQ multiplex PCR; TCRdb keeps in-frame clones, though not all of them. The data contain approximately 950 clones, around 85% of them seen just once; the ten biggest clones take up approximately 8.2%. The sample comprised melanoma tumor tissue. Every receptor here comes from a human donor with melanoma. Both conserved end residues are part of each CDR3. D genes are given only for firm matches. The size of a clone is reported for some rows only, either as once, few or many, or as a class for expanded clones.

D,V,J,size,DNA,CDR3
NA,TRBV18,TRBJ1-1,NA,TGTGCCAGCTCAGATTTGGGCCTAATGAACACTGAAGCTTTCTTT,CASSDLGLMNTEAFF
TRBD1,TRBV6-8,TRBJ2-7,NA,TGTGCCAGCAGCACGGACAGGGGTACCCGGGAGCAGTACTTC,CASSTDRGTREQYF
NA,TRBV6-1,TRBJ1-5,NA,TGTGCCAGCAGTGAAGCGTTGGGCAGTTTTCAGCCCCAGCATTTT,CASSEALGSFQPQHF
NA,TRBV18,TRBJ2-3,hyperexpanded,TGTGCCAGCTCAGGCAGACAGCTTAACACAGATACGCAGTATTTT,CASSGRQLNTDTQYF
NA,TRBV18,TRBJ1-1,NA,TGTGCCAGCTCACCACAGGGAGGGAACACTGAAGCTTTCTTT,CASSPQGGNTEAFF
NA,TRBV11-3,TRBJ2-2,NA,TGTGCCAGCAGCTTATCTCCCAGGGGAGATCCCGGGGAGCTGTTTTTT,CASSLSPRGDPGELFF
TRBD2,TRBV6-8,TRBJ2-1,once,TGTGCCATCGGGCAGCGGGAAACCGATGAGCAGTTCTTC,CAIGQRETDEQFF
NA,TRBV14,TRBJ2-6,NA,TGTGCCAGCAGCCAATCTGGGGCCAACGTCCTGACTTTC,CASSQSGANVLTF
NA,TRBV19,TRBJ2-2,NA,TGTGCCAGTAGTTTACAGGGAACCGGGGAGCTGTTTTTT,CASSLQGTGELFF
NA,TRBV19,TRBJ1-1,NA,TGTGCCAGTAGTATAGTCGGGGTGTCTGAAGCTTTCTTT,CASSIVGVSEAFF
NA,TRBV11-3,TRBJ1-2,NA,TGTGCCAGCAGCCCCGGGGGTATTGAGGGGGGCTACACCTTC,CASSPGGIEGGYTF
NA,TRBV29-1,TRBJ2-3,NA,TGCAGCGCTAGCCCCGGCACAGATACGCAGTATTTT,CSASPGTDTQYF
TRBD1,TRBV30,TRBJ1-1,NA,TGTGCCTGGGGACAGGAGAACACTGAAGCTTTCTTT,CAWGQENTEAFF
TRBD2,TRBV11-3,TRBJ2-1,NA,TGTGCCAGCAGCTTACTCACTAGCGGGAGCAGCAGCGATGAGCAGTTCTTC,CASSLLTSGSSSDEQFF
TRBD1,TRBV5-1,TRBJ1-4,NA,TGCGCCAGCAGCTTGGCCGGGGCAGGGGGGAGTGAAAAACTGTTTTTT,CASSLAGAGGSEKLFF